The rows below give T cell receptor beta chains drawn from one sample of a study of beta chain features in type 1 diabetes. Assay used: immunoSEQ multiplex PCR; TCRdb lists only in-frame clones, some missing. The data contain under 250,000 clones, more than 11% of them singletons. Input material: naive CD4+ T cells from blood. The receptors come from a man in his thirties or forties with type 1 diabetes. Both conserved end residues are trimmed from each CDR3. The D gene is left open where the match is weak. Not every row has a clone size; where given, it reads once, few, many or a size class.

>TRBJ2-7|TRBV14|-|-
ASSPGDFVREQY
>TRBJ1-2|TRBV12-5|-|TRBD1
ASGLVGQGYT
>TRBJ2-1|TRBV30|-|TRBD1
AWGQGNNEQF
>TRBJ1-2|TRBV4-1|few|-
ASSQERFAAAYGYT
>TRBJ2-6|TRBV5-1|few|-
ASSLSGIAGANVLT
>TRBJ2-1|TRBV25-1|-|TRBD1
ASSEARTGVYNEQF
>TRBJ2-3|TRBV2|few|TRBD2
ASSDSTGTSGSTDTQY
>TRBJ2-1|TRBV6-5|-|-
ASRPDGVNEQF
>TRBJ1-2|TRBV7-2|-|TRBD1
ASSRGQAAGYT
>TRBJ1-2|TRBV7-9|-|TRBD1
ASSLGTGAPS
>TRBJ2-1|TRBV5-6|few|-
ASSAVGGSSYNEQF
>TRBJ2-5|TRBV25-1|few|TRBD2
ASSDDYWTSGPETQY
>TRBJ1-2|TRBV29-1|few|-
SVLEYGYT
>TRBJ1-5|TRBV29-1|-|TRBD1
SVGDRAGEPQH
>TRBJ2-7|TRBV5-1|-|-
ASSLEGGKGYEQY
>TRBJ2-1|TRBV5-1|-|TRBD1
ASTITGQGNNEQF
>TRBJ2-7|TRBV29-1|few|-
SAVSGWEQY
>TRBJ1-5|TRBV6-5|few|-
ASSFRGDQPQH
>TRBJ2-5|TRBV25-1|few|TRBD1
ASSYGQGASETQY
>TRBJ1-5|TRBV29-1|-|-
SVAGVNQPQH
>TRBJ2-3|TRBV5-6|-|-
ASRLRALLDTQY
>TRBJ1-1|TRBV5-1|-|TRBD1
ASSLTGDTEAF
>TRBJ2-5|TRBV27|-|TRBD1
ASSFWGTGQETQY
>TRBJ1-2|TRBV5-6|few|TRBD1
ASSGDRGGDGYT
>TRBJ2-7|TRBV11-2|-|-
ASSLEARRPEQY
>TRBJ2-1|TRBV7-9|few|TRBD2
ASSSGTINEQF
>TRBJ1-2|TRBV2|-|-
ASSEDSPGTFYGYT
>TRBJ2-3|TRBV18|few|-
ASSTRQTDTQY
>TRBJ2-6|TRBV6-1|-|-
ASTHRAGANVLT
>TRBJ2-1|TRBV9|-|-
ASSVLNNEQF
>TRBJ2-5|TRBV11-2|few|-
ASSLGAGETQY
>TRBJ2-1|TRBV7-9|-|-
ASSLAEGNEQF
>TRBJ2-1|TRBV14|-|TRBD2
ANPLAGGRNEQF
>TRBJ2-1|TRBV19|-|TRBD2
ASSRKPGLAGYNEQF
>TRBJ1-2|TRBV7-2|-|-
ASSLRSPVGGYT
>TRBJ2-5|TRBV5-1|-|TRBD1
ASSNDRGQETQY
>TRBJ2-3|TRBV11-2|few|TRBD1
ASRGQANPTQY
>TRBJ2-3|TRBV7-9|-|-
ASSQKGNTQY
>TRBJ1-2|TRBV2|-|-
ASSEQGIDGYT
>TRBJ1-5|TRBV5-1|few|-
ASTQGPGANQPQH
>TRBJ2-7|TRBV2|-|-
ASSEAPRTSYEQY
>TRBJ2-2|TRBV5-1|few|TRBD2
ASSSGLAETGELF
>TRBJ2-5|TRBV5-4|-|-
ASSPRGPQETQY
>TRBJ1-6|TRBV6-1|-|-
ASSEQAGSPLH
>TRBJ2-4|TRBV11-2|few|-
ASSSPRVRGNIQY
>TRBJ2-1|TRBV9|few|TRBD2
ASSVGSGGYNEQF
>TRBJ2-2|TRBV9|few|-
ASSVSGIGTGELF
>TRBJ2-7|TRBV2|few|TRBD2
ASSENSGGSY